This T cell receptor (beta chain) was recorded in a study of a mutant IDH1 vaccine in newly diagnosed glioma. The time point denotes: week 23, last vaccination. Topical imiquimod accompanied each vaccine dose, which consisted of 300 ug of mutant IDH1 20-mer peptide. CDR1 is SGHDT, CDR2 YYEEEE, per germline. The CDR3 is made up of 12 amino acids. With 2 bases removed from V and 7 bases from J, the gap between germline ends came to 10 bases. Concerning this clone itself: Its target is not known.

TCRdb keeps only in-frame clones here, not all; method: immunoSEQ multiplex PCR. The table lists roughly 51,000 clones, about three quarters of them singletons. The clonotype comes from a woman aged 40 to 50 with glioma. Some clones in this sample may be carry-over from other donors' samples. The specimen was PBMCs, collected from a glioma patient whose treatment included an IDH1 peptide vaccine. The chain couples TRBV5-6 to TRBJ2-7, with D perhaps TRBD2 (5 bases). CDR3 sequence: CASSFMGGEQYF. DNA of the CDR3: TGTGCCAGCAGCTTTATGGGCGGGGAGCAGTACTTC.